This TCR beta chain was sequenced in a study of shared clonotypes between healthy human individuals. Regarding the study as a whole: On the whole, naive subsets had larger estimated richness than memory subsets had. Clonotype sharing across several donors was observed for roughly 5% of naive CD4 clonotypes.

Notes on this clone: Its matching antigen is unknown.

Those who donated were healthy HIV-negative adults, with no recent acute infections or vaccinations reported. CD4+ cells yielded CD45RA+ naive and CD45RA-negative memory subsets. The ends were cut back, 7 bases at V and 7 bases at J, with 16 bases in the middle. The CDR3 spans 13 residues. The germline V gene has CDR1 MNHNS and CDR2 SASEGT. Sequencing was performed with immunoSEQ multiplex PCR; in TCRdb, only in-frame clones are kept and a portion is missing. The sample has 2 million to 3 million clones, over 85% seen once. The specimen sequenced was naive CD4+ T cells from PBMCs. As for subset: CD45RA+ positively selected. The receptor comes from a man younger than 35 in good health. Some clones in this sample may be carry-over from other donors' samples. V is TRBV6-1 and J is TRBJ1-2, with D possibly matching TRBD1 (6 bases). CDR3 sequence (DNA): TGTGCCAGCATGGTATGGCAGGGGCTTGGCTACACCTTC. Translated, it gives CASMVWQGLGYTF.